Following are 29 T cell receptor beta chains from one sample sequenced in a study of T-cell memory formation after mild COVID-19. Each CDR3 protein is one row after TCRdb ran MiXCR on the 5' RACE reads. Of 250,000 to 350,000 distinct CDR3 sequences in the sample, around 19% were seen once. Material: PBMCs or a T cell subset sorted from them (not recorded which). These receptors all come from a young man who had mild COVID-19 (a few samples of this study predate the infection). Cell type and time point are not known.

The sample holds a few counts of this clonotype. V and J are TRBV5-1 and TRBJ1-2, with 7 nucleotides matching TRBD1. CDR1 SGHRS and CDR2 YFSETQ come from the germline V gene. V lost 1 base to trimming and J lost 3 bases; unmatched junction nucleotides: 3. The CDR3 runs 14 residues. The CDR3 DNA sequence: TGCGCCAGCAGCTTGCAGGGGGACGACTATGGCTACACCTTC. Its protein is CASSLQGDDYGYTF. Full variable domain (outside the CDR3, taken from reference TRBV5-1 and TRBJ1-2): KAGVTQTPRYLIKTRGQQVTLSCSPISGHRSVSWYQQTPGQGLQFLFEYFSETQRNKGNFPGRFSGRQFSNSRSEMNVSTLELGDSALYLCASSLQGDDYGYTFGSGTRLTVV.

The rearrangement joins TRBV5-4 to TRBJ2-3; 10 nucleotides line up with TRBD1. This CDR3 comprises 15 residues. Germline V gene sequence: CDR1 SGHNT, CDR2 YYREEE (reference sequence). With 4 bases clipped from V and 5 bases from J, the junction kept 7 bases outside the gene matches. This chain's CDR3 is CASSPTGGLLDTQYF. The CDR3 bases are TGTGCCAGCAGCCCGACAGGGGGCCTGCTAGATACGCAGTATTTT. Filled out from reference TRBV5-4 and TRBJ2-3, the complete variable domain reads ETGVTQSPTHLIKTRGQQVTLRCSSQSGHNTVSWYQQALGQGPQFIFQYYREEENGRGNFPPRFSGLQFPNYSSELNVNALELDDSALYLCASSPTGGLLDTQYFGPGTRLTVL.

CDR3 in DNA: TGTGCCAGCAGCTCGAGACGGACAGGAATGAACACTGAAGCTTTCTTT. Amino acid sequence: CASSSRRTGMNTEAFF. The chain uses TRBV7-8 and TRBJ1-1; 7 bases are a match to TRBD1. CDR1 is SGHVS, CDR2 FQNEAQ, per germline. The CDR3 is 16 amino acids. The junction had 8 bases not matched to a gene; V was cut back by 4 bases and J by 0 bases.

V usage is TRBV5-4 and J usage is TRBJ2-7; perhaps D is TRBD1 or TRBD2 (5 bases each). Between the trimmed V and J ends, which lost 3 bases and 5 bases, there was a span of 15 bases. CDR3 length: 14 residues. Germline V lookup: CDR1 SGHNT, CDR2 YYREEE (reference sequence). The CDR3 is CASSWMGVTNEQYF. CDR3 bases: TGTGCCAGCAGCTGGATGGGGGTGACTAACGAGCAGTACTTC.

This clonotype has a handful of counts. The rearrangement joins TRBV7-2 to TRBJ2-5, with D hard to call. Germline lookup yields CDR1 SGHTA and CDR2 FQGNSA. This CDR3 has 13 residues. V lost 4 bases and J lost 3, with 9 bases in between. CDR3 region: CASSSNREETQYF. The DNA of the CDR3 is TGTGCCAGCAGCTCGAACAGAGAAGAGACCCAGTACTTC.

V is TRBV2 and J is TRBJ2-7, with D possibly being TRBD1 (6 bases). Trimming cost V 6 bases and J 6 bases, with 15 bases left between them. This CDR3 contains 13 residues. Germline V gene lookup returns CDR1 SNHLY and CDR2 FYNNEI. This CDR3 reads CASRESTGFEQYV. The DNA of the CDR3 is TGTGCCAGCAGGGAGTCAACAGGGTTCGAGCAGTACGTC.

The CDR3 loop is CASSSYQGNEKLFF. The CDR3 DNA sequence: TGTGCCAGCAGCTCGTATCAGGGGAACGAAAAACTGTTTTTT. This chain connects TRBV7-9 to TRBJ1-4, with TRBD1 as a possible D gene (6 bases). Germline lookup yields CDR1 SEHNR and CDR2 FQNEAQ (reference sequence). Trimming cost V 4 bases and J 8 bases, with 14 bases left between them. The CDR3 runs to 14 residues.

The CDR3 DNA is TGTGCCAGCAGCCGCGGGCCCAATGAGCAGTTCTTC. Amino acid sequence: CASSRGPNEQFF. This chain joins TRBV11-1 and TRBJ2-1; D may be TRBD2 (5 bases). CDR1 SGHAT and CDR2 FQDESV come from the germline V gene (reference sequence). V was clipped by 5 bases and J by 6 bases, with 8 bases between them. This CDR3 has 12 amino acids.

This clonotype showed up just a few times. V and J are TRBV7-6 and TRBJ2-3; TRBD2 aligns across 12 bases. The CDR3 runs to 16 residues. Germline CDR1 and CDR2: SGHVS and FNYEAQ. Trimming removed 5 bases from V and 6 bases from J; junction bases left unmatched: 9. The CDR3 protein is CASSPRLAGDQDTQYF. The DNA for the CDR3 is TGTGCCAGCAGCCCCAGACTAGCGGGGGACCAGGATACGCAGTATTTT.

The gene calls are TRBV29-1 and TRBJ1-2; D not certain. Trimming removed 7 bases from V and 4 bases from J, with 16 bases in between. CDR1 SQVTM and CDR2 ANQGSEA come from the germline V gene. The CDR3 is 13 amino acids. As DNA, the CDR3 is TGCAGCGCCACGGACCGGGTCGGCTATGGCTACACCTTC. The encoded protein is CSATDRVGYGYTF.

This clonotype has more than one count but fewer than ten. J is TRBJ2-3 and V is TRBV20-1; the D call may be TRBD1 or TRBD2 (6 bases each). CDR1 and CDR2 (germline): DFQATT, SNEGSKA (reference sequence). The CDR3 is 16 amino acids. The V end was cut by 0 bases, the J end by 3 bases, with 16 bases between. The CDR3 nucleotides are TGCAGTGCTAGAGATGGGTATCGGGGGCCGACAGATACGCAGTATTTT. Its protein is CSARDGYRGPTDTQYF.

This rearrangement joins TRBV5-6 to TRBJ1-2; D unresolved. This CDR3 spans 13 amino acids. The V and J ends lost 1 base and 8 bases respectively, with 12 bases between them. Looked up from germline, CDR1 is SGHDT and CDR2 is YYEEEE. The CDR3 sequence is CASSLPGKSGYTF. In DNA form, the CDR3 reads TGTGCCAGCAGCTTGCCCGGGAAGTCAGGCTACACCTTC. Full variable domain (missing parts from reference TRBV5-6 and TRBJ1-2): DAGVTQSPTHLIKTRGQQVTLRCSPKSGHDTVSWYQQALGQGPQFIFQYYEEEERQRGNFPDRFSGHQFPNYSSELNVNALLLGDSALYLCASSLPGKSGYTFGSGTRLTVV.

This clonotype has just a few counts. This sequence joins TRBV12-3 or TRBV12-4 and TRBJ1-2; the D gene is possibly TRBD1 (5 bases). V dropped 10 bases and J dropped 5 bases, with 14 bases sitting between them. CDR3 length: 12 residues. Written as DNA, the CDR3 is TGTGCCACCCAGGGCCCCCCTTATGGCTACACCTTC. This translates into CATQGPPYGYTF.

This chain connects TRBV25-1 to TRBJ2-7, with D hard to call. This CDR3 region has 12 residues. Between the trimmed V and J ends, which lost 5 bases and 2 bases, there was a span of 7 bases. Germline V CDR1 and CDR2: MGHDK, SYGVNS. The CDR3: CASSYSPYEQYF. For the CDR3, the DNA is TGTGCCAGCAGTTACAGCCCCTACGAGCAGTACTTC.

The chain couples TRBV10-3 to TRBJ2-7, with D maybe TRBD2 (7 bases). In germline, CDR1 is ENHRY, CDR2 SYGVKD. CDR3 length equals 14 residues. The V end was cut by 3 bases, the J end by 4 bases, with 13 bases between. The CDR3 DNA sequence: TGTGCCATCAGTGACCGGGGGGCCGGGTACGAGCAGTACTTC. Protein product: CAISDRGAGYEQYF.

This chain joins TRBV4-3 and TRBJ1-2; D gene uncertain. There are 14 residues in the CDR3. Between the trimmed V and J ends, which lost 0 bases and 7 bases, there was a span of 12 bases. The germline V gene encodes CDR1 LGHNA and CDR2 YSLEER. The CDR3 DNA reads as TGCGCCAGCAGCCAAGAGAGGGCAGACTCTGGCTACACCTTC. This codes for CASSQERADSGYTF.

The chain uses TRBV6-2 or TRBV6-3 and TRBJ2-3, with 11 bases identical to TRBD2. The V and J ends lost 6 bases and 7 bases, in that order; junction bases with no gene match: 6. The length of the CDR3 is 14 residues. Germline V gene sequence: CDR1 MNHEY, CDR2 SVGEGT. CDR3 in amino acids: CASRPGLAVYTQYF. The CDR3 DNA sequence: TGTGCCAGCAGACCGGGACTAGCGGTATATACGCAGTATTTT.

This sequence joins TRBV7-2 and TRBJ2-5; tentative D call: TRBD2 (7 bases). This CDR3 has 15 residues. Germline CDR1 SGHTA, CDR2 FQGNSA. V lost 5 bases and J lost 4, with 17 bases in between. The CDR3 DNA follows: TGTGCCAGCAGCCTCTCGCGGGGGCCGGTAGAGACCCAGTACTTC. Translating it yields CASSLSRGPVETQYF. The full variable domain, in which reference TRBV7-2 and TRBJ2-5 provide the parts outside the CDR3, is GAGVSQSPSNKVTEKGKDVELRCDPISGHTALYWYRQSLGQGLEFLIYFQGNSAPDKSGLPSDRFSAERTGGSVSTLTIQRTQQEDSAVYLCASSLSRGPVETQYFGPGTRLLVL.

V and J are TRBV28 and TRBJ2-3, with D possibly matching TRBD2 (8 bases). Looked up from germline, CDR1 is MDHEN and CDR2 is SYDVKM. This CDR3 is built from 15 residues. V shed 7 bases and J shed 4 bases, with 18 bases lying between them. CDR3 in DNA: TGTGCCAGCATTGAATCGGGAGGGGGCCCAGATACGCAGTATTTT. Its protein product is CASIESGGGPDTQYF.

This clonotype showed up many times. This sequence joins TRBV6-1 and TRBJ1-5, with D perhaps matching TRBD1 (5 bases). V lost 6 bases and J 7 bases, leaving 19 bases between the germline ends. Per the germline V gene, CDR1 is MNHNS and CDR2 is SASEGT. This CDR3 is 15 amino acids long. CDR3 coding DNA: TGTGCCAGCAGGACTGACAGACGATTTGCCCAGCCCCAGCATTTT. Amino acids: CASRTDRRFAQPQHF.

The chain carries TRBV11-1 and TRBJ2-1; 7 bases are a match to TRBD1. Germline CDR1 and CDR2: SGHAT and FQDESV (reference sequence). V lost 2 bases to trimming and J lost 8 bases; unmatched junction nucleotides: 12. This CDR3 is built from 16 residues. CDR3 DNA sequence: TGTGCCAGCAGCTTAATGGCCGGAACAGGGGCCTATGAGCAGTTCTTC. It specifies CASSLMAGTGAYEQFF. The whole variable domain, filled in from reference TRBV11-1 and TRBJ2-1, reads EAEVAQSPRYKITEKSQAVAFWCDPISGHATLYWYRQILGQGPELLVQFQDESVVDDSQLPKDRFSAERLKGVDSTLKIQPAELGDSAMYLCASSLMAGTGAYEQFFGPGTRLTVL.

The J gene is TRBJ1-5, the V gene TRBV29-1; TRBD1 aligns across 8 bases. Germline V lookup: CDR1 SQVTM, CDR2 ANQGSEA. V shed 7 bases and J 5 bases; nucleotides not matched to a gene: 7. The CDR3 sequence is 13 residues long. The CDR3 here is CSALDREDQPQHF. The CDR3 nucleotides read TGCAGCGCCCTGGACAGGGAGGATCAGCCCCAGCATTTT.

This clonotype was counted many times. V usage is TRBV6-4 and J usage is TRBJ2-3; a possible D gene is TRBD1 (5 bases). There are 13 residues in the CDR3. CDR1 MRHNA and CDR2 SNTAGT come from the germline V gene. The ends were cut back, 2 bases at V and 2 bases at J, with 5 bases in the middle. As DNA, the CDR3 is TGTGCCAGCAGTGACGGGGCCACAGATACGCAGTATTTT. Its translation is CASSDGATDTQYF.

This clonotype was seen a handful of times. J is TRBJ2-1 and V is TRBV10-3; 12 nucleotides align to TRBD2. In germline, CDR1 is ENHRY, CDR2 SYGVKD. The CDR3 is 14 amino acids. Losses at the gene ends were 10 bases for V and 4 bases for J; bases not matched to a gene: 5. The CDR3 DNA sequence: TGTGCCACTCAACTAGCGGGGGGTTACAATGAGCAGTTCTTC. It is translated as CATQLAGGYNEQFF.

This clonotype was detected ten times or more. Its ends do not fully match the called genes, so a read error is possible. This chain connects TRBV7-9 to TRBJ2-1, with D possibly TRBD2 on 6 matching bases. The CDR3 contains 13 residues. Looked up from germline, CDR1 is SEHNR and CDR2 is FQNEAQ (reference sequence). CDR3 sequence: CASSLVGGNEQFF. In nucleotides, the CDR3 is TGCGCCAGCAGCTTGGTCGGGGGCAATGAGCAGTTCTTC.

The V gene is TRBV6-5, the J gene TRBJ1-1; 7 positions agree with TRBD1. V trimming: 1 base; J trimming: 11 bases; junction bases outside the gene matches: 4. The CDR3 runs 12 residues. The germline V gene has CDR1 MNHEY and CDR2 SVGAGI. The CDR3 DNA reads TGTGCCAGCAGTTACTTGGGGACAGTGGCTTTCTTT. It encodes CASSYLGTVAFF.

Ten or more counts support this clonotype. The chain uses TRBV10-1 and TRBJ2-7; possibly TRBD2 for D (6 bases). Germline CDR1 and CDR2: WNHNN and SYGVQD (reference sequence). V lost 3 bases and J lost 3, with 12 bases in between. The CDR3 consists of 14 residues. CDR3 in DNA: TGCGCCAGCAGTGAAGGGGACTCCCGCTACGAGCAGTACTTC. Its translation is CASSEGDSRYEQYF.

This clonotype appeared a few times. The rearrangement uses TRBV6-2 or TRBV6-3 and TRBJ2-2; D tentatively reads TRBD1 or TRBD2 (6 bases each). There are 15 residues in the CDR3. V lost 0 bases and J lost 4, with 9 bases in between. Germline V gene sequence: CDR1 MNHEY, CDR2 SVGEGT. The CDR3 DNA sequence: TGTGCCAGCAGTTACTCCACGGGGGCCACCGGGGAGCTGTTTTTT. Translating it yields CASSYSTGATGELFF.

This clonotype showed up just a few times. This CDR3 is CASSLVRSRATQVQSSYEQYF. CDR3 bases: TGTGCCAGCAGTTTAGTACGGTCCCGCGCCACCCAGGTACAAAGCTCCTACGAGCAGTACTTC. The rearrangement joins TRBV27 to TRBJ2-7; D not resolved. Trimming removed 2 bases from V and 0 bases from J, with 29 bases in between. CDR1 is MNHEY and CDR2 is SMNVEV in the germline V gene (reference sequence). The CDR3 has 21 residues.